This T cell receptor (beta chain) was recovered during a study of beta chain features in type 1 diabetes. Broader study findings: Equally in patients and controls, PCR might preferentially amplify shorter templates. Shortening of TCRB CDR3s, moderate but significant, appeared in all four CD4+ subsets of Type 1 diabetes patients. A closer apparent resemblance between naive, central memory and Treg TCRB repertoires was seen in patients than in healthy donors.

As concerns this clone: What it binds is not known.

Germline V gene lookup returns CDR1 MDHEN and CDR2 SYDVKM. This CDR3 comprises 15 residues. J gave up 3 bases and V 6 bases, and 9 bases lay outside the gene matches. All of the isolated RNA was reverse transcribed, so expressed TCRB transcripts were sequenced. Average reads for naive, central memory and regulatory T cell samples were 3.5 million to 4.5 million. TCRdb's table, derived via immunoSEQ multiplex PCR, lists solely in-frame clones and lacks some. This sample yields fewer than 900,000 clones, of which around a sixth are seen a single time; 0.02% to 0.025% belongs to the top ten. J is TRBJ1-1 and V is TRBV28; TRBD1 matches 8 bases. The receptor was isolated from a woman between 18 and 29 years old in good health. The sample consisted of naive CD4+ T cells from blood. DNA for the CDR3: TGTGCCAGCAGGACGGCAGGGGGCTGGCACACTGAAGCTTTCTTT. As protein: CASRTAGGWHTEAFF.